The rows below give T cell receptor beta chains drawn from one sample of a study of cytomegalovirus exposure and HLA in healthy donors. Sequenced by immunoSEQ multiplex PCR; TCRdb stores in-frame clones only, minus some. In the table there are approximately 130,000 clones, about four fifths of which are singletons. Sequences were obtained from PBMCs. The receptors stem from a woman in her 40s in good health and CMV-seronegative. Each CDR3 is given without its conserved first and last residue. Each record gives: J gene, V gene, CDR3 protein.

>TRBJ1-1|TRBV19
ASRRQVMNTEAF
>TRBJ1-6|TRBV5-3
ARSWWGQLNSPLH
>TRBJ2-2|TRBV2
ASRTGAQTGELF
>TRBJ2-3|TRBV5-4
ASRPDSSSTDTQY
>TRBJ2-5|TRBV9
ASSPHGGLQETQY
>-|TRBV13
ASSFLGVIADEQY
>TRBJ2-7|TRBV4-1
ASSPGGGRSYEQY
>TRBJ1-1|TRBV28
ASSSPPENTEAF
>TRBJ1-5|TRBV7-2
ASSLTGNQPQH
>TRBJ2-1|TRBV6-1
ASSEAPTSGHNEQF
>TRBJ2-5|TRBV11-3
ASSLGQGETQY
>TRBJ2-1|TRBV4-1
ASSQSSGGPWQF
>TRBJ2-3|TRBV5-1
ASSPGLVPDTQY
>TRBJ1-1|TRBV7-2
ASSLGWDRGENTEAF
>TRBJ1-6|TRBV30
AWGGNYNSPLH
>TRBJ2-7|TRBV14
ASSHTANEQY
>TRBJ2-7|TRBV30
AWSYGYEQY
>TRBJ2-2|TRBV5-4
ASSRADTGELF
>TRBJ2-7|TRBV7-2
ASSLGGWQY
>TRBJ1-1|TRBV19
ASRGQGTTEAF
>TRBJ2-1|TRBV28
ASSLSYRGHSYNEQF
>TRBJ1-1|TRBV27
ASSSGRSEAF
>TRBJ2-7|TRBV2
ASTLQGQGSYEQY
>TRBJ1-1|TRBV18
ASSQGGVAEAF
>TRBJ1-2|TRBV4-1
ASSQGQSNYGYT
>TRBJ1-5|TRBV6-6
ASSYGGNQPQH
>TRBJ2-1|TRBV6-4
ASSELGTSLYNEQF
>TRBJ1-1|TRBV27
ASSPLTGRSPEAF
>TRBJ2-7|TRBV6-1
ASRARQELPYEQY
>TRBJ1-2|TRBV7-8
ASSLATLEEGGYT
>TRBJ2-3|TRBV7-2
ASSLAPMRGQGRTDTQY
>TRBJ2-5|TRBV19
ASSIPGIKQETQY
>TRBJ1-5|TRBV27
ASKGTANQPQH
>TRBJ1-2|TRBV10-3
AISQTVIGPYGYT
>TRBJ1-2|TRBV29-1
SADTGGFYGYT
>TRBJ1-4|TRBV6-5
ASSQRPFRGEKLF
>TRBJ1-1|TRBV5-1
ASSLGADTEAF
>TRBJ2-7|TRBV10-3
AIRQGVNEQY
>TRBJ2-6|TRBV14
ASSQSRGSGANVLT
>TRBJ2-7|TRBV4-1
ASSQEMDSSPYEQY
>TRBJ2-2|TRBV10-2
ASRLAQANTGELF
>TRBJ1-4|TRBV28
ASSIEGLATNEKLF
>TRBJ2-2|TRBV5-1
ASSLPGSTGELF
>TRBJ2-2|TRBV9
ASSAPGSRTGELF
>TRBJ1-2|TRBV6-5
ASSPSGGTNYGYT
>TRBJ1-4|TRBV2
ASRTQGARDGEKLF
>TRBJ2-7|TRBV19
ASSGPGQGVYEQY
>TRBJ2-5|TRBV7-9
ASSLASGSGGPSKTQH
>TRBJ2-5|TRBV10-3
ATRLTGEETQY
>TRBJ2-5|TRBV4-2
ASSQDLGREQETQY